This entry is about one T cell receptor (beta chain). This CDR3 spans 15 amino acids. Germline V gene sequence: CDR1 MNHEY, CDR2 SVGAGI. The V and J ends lost 5 bases and 2 bases respectively, with 15 bases between them. The data were obtained in a study of blood T cell repertoires in COVID-19. Across the study: The United States, Italy and Spain supplied acute and convalescent COVID-19 samples. From T cells, B-cell-depleted T cells, or PBMCs came the material, which was cDNA or gDNA.

Original handling: Cell counts per sample came from amplifying reference gene primers. Produced via immunoSEQ multiplex PCR; TCRdb's table is partial and in-frame only. Clonal size and the V and J genes are those of that table, whereas D and trimming came from the DNA. Among around 180,000 clones listed, more than 80% were seen once. V usage is TRBV6-5 and J usage is TRBJ2-5; the D gene is possibly TRBD1 (6 bases). Material: peripheral blood. The sequence came from a human donor in a cohort sampled during active COVID-19. This chain's CDR3 is CASSKRGTKQETQYF. The CDR3 nucleotides are TGTGCCAGCAGTAAACGAGGGACAAAGCAAGAGACCCAGTACTTC.